This T cell receptor (beta chain) stems from a study of T cell responses to AZD1222 COVID-19 vaccine. Samples with a second dose at about 4 or about 12 weeks were pooled together. Repertoires were generated with immunoSEQ multiplex PCR, while TCRdb's copy carries only in-frame clones and drops some. This sample yields around 270,000 clones, of which approximately 94% are seen a single time; 0.5% to 0.65% belongs to the top ten. The V and J ends lost 0 bases and 8 bases respectively, with 7 bases between them. The germline CDR1 and CDR2 sequences are LGHDT and YNNKEL (reference sequence). The CDR3 has 12 residues. With regard to this clone: Its antigen is still unknown.

Study conclusions and caveats: Receipt of two AZD1222 doses was followed by a rise in Spike-specific TCR breadth and depth. In a largely white British group with more females than males, clonal diversity was possibly underestimated.

This receptor was taken from an adult who received the AZD1222 COVID-19 vaccine. Here the sequenced sample was peripheral blood, taken 28 days after the second AZD1222 dose. This chain links TRBV3-1 (or the pseudogene TRBV3-2) with TRBJ1-1; D uncertain. The chain's CDR3 is CASSQESREAFF. CDR3 in DNA: TGTGCCAGCAGCCAAGAATCAAGGGAAGCTTTCTTT.